This T cell receptor (beta chain) is from a study of neoadjuvant anti-PD-1 for oral cavity cancer. Findings and limits, study-wide: Greater tumor shrinkage accompanied bigger post-treatment sizes of preexisting clones.

Cohort: HPV-negative, locally advanced oral cavity squamous cell carcinoma patients. The CDR3 has 17 amino acids. CDR1 SGHKS and CDR2 YYEKEE come from the germline V gene (reference sequence). Trimming took off 0 bases at V and 1 base at J, with 11 bases between the two ends. A word on this clone: Its antigen is undetermined.

Assay used: immunoSEQ multiplex PCR; TCRdb lists only in-frame clones, some missing. The sample comprises some 6,700 clones, 45% to 50% of which are singletons, and roughly 26% rests with the top ten. The clonotype originates from a person aged 35-79 years with oral cavity squamous cell carcinoma. The chain is built from TRBV5-5 and TRBJ2-6; possibly TRBD1 for D (6 bases). The starting material was tumor tissue, obtained before nivolumab (anti-PD-1) treatment. CDR3 nucleotides: TGTGCCAGCAGCTTGGTGGGCACAGGGTCTGGGGCCAACGTCCTGACTTTC. It encodes CASSLVGTGSGANVLTF.